This T cell receptor (beta chain) was retrieved from a study of cytomegalovirus exposure and HLA in healthy donors (dated by TCRdb to 2017 to 2019). Regarding the complete study: According to an earlier analysis of a few hundred of the donors, 150 million to 200 million T cells yielded 100 million or so unique TCR beta sequences and more than 250 Gb of sequence data. An early release that covered fewer than 750 HLA-typed donors contained around 300 gigabases of sequencing data and tens of millions of unique TCR sequences. The genetic ancestry cluster associated with self-reported Caucasian donors included roughly 84% of the approximately 410 genotyped donors. The study was designed to test whether signatures of past pathogen exposure could be identified by cataloging public T cell receptors. The study used immunosequencing to profile the T cell repertoires of more than 650 subjects and linked those repertoires to cytomegalovirus serostatus. In addition to the first cohort of around 670 subjects, a separate validation cohort of 120 different subjects was used. High-throughput TCR immunosequencing, statistical association of individual TCRs with disease status, and machine learning were combined to predict cytomegalovirus infection status. A later analysis re-analyzed previously published TCR beta repertoires from roughly 690 donors and added high-resolution HLA genotyping to study TCR occurrence patterns. Rather than drawing on any new phenotypic data, the later analysis identified candidate immune exposures from TCR beta sequences and the way those sequences occurred across donors. To decide whether each TCR beta V gene segment behaved as functional or pseudogenic, an earlier analysis of approximately 620 of the donors relied on high-throughput TCR beta sequencing. Alongside the repertoire data, information on donor age, sex, ethnicity and CMV serostatus was compiled. A later genetic analysis took genome-wide SNP genotypes for about three fifths of the 666 donors and used that subset as a discovery cohort. Every discovery cohort repertoire had been produced on one sequencing platform. HLA typing covered class I and class II loci at four-digit resolution. The number of donors typed differed by locus, with roughly 629-640 for A, B, C, DRB1 and DQB1, around 520 for DQA1, approximately 570 for DPA1, and approximately 470 for DPB1. A handful of DR-DQ haplotypes were handled as single units for association and clustering because linkage in the cohort was strong. Among 350 to 400 genotyped donors of the cohort, an average of about 240,000 unique TCR beta nucleotide sequences were sequenced per donor, roughly 20% of them non-productive. Points the paper makes about the study in general: In an earlier analysis of some 500 of the donors, most TCR beta V segments appeared in productive rearrangements about 87% or about 30% of the time, broadly matching IMGT annotations. The cohort was sequenced for TCR beta chains only, and without alpha or paired-chain data the features that could be detected were limited. The study listed 150 to 200 TCR beta chains as associated with cytomegalovirus. A later genetic analysis associated a missense DCLRE1C variant with V-gene and J-gene trimming of TCR beta chains, and an independent cohort replicated the association. According to a later analysis, TCR association rates differed among HLA loci, with DRB1 alleles showing the most associated TCRs and HLA-C alleles showing the fewest. According to a later analysis, parvovirus B19, influenza, CMV and Epstein-Barr virus appeared linked to several top co-occurrence clusters. Correlated functional status among segregating V segments might reflect linkage disequilibrium, but an unknown experimental factor could not be ruled out. Most CMV-associated TCR beta chains appeared to be HLA-restricted in a later analysis, and the HLA associations seemed to be driven largely by CMV exposure. A cluster of highly shared sequence variants was judged likely to represent a technical artifact of the sequencing pipeline. Because some donors lacked HLA typing at each locus, the association tests relied only on the typed subset. Most TCR sequences were observed very rarely across donors, whereas some public TCRs were present in many individuals. A later analysis found that HLA-associated TCR beta chains were more clonally expanded and had lower generation probabilities than equally common non-associated chains. In a later genetic analysis, fewer N-insertions in productive TCRs were reported among donors in an Asian-associated ancestry cluster than the approximately 630-donor mean. Sequencing depth was assumed to be roughly uniform across donors in the presence/absence analyses, though that assumption may not hold. Because the 87-base-pair reads could not distinguish some IMGT-functional V segments, including TRBV6-2 and TRBV6-3, those segments were excluded. According to the authors, the approach could potentially be generalized to other disease states and immunological phenotypes. A further reported finding was that TCR beta sequences accurately predicted the HLA-A and HLA-B alleles for most subjects in the first cohort. Strong co-occurrence of HLA alleles, especially DR and DQ, made assigning TCR associations to individual alleles difficult. In both the original and validation cohorts, the classifier was reported to diagnose cytomegalovirus status with high specificity and sensitivity. Some 15 rarely observed V segments, including chromosome 9 orphons, were excluded from the earlier analysis of about 600 of the donors because counts were too low. A later analysis associated 15,000 to 20,000 TCR beta sequences with specific HLA alleles at a false discovery rate of 0.05. CMV serostatus was the only immune exposure information available for the cohort. In vitro tests confirmed that a few of the cytomegalovirus-associated TCR beta chains recognize cytomegalovirus antigens.

The receptor library was made with the immunoSEQ multiplex PCR assay. A mixture of 60 forward primers for TCR Vbeta segments and 13 reverse primers for TCR Jbeta segments was used in the multiplex PCR. Amplification of the CDR3 region of rearranged TCR beta genes was performed with a multiplex PCR assay on genomic DNA. The amplified TCR beta libraries were sequenced on the Illumina HiSeq System as 87-base-pair reads. In the authors' own workflow: A later analysis tallied tens of millions of unique TCR beta chains across the 600 to 700 repertoires, and approximately 9.9 million of those chains were shared by two or more donors. Raw reads were error-corrected and collapsed into unique sequences with a nearest-neighbor algorithm that merged closely related sequences to remove PCR and sequencing errors. V, D and J gene segments were assigned by aligning CDR3 sequences to IMGT reference sequences. For a sequence to be retained, a match of at least six nucleotides was required to both a V gene segment and a J gene segment. A rearrangement was called productive if the CDR3 had no stop codons and remained in frame with V and J, and every other rearrangement was called non-productive. CDR3 was defined by IMGT convention, running from the second conserved V-encoded cysteine to the conserved J-encoded phenylalanine. Sequences without an unambiguous match to a single V gene segment were excluded from the earlier analysis of about 600 of the donors. In an earlier analysis of approximately 590 of the donors, a V segment was called functional when productive rearrangements were above 56.7%, and segregating when the standard deviation between donors exceeded 5%. A statistical classification framework was built for diagnosing cytomegalovirus status from the catalog of TCR beta chain sequences. V and J gene assignment, in a later analysis, came from comparing TCR nucleotide sequences with IMGT/GENE-DB human TR gene sequences. The TCRdist pipeline was used in a later analysis to assign CDR3 sequences and most-parsimonious VDJ recombination scenarios. In a later analysis, each TCR beta chain was defined by its CDR3 amino acid sequence together with its V-gene family, and reads lacking a unique V-gene family were excluded. As a way to deal with suspected cross-contamination and a sequencing artifact, a later analysis dropped 450 to 600 nucleotide sequences that were highly shared and had low generation probability. For each public chain, a later analysis derived a clonal expansion index from normalized ranks of inferred template counts within each repertoire. In a later analysis, generation probabilities were computed with a VDJ recombination model fitted to out-of-frame rearrangements, and the resulting probabilities were checked against IGoR. Hypergeometric tests were used in a later analysis to score TCR-TCR, TCR-HLA and TCR-CMV co-occurrence, with a repertoire-size bias correction applied to the TCR pairs. In a later analysis, false discovery rates were estimated by permuting HLA or CMV assignments 20 times. In a later analysis, co-occurring TCRs were grouped with DBSCAN, and TCRdist sequence similarity was added when clustering was performed within HLA-allele-positive subsets. Co-occurrence clustering excluded repertoires with fewer than 30,000 or more than 120,000 public chains, plus five with anomalous nucleotide sharing. Drawn from immuneACCESS, this table holds only the in-frame rearrangements with V and J called that TCRdb kept. Clones are partly lost; checked studies trace under half to an unresolved V gene and leave the rest unexplained. The V and J calls and clone size are taken from that table; D and trimming were inferred from the DNA. For this sample the table gives about 190,000 clones, of which around nine tenths were detected only once. Approximately 1.7% of the sample is in the top ten clones.

The cohort comprised 550 to 700 healthy bone marrow donors. At the time of sampling, all cohort members were nominally healthy, though unrecorded immune exposures were likely present. The donor tested CMV seronegative, placing the donor among the 350 or so seronegative members of the cohort. Every donor gave a peripheral blood sample, and the peripheral blood mononuclear cells from that sample were used for TCR beta sequencing. The Qiagen DNeasy Blood Extraction Kit was used to extract genomic DNA from the blood cell samples. Germline trimming amounts to 4 bases on V and 3 bases on J, with 9 as the count of junction bases outside the gene matches. From its cysteine to its phenylalanine, the CDR3 spans 15 amino acids. Only the CDR3 portion is preserved as DNA: 45 bases, with reading frame beginning at the first base. CDR1 and CDR2, looked up from the germline V gene, are SGHTS and YDEGEE. The table lists this clone with a count of one. It has no known antigen specificity. No base-level quality is on record; no much larger clone is a single base apart.

Input material: PBMCs. The chain joins TRBV5-8 to TRBJ1-2; the central 7 bases match TRBD1. The sequence derives from a woman between 18 and 29 years old in good health and CMV-seronegative. In nucleotides, the sequence is TGTGCCAGCAGCCCTGGACAGGTGTCGGACTATGGCTACACCTTC. Translated, this gives CASSPGQVSDYGYTF.